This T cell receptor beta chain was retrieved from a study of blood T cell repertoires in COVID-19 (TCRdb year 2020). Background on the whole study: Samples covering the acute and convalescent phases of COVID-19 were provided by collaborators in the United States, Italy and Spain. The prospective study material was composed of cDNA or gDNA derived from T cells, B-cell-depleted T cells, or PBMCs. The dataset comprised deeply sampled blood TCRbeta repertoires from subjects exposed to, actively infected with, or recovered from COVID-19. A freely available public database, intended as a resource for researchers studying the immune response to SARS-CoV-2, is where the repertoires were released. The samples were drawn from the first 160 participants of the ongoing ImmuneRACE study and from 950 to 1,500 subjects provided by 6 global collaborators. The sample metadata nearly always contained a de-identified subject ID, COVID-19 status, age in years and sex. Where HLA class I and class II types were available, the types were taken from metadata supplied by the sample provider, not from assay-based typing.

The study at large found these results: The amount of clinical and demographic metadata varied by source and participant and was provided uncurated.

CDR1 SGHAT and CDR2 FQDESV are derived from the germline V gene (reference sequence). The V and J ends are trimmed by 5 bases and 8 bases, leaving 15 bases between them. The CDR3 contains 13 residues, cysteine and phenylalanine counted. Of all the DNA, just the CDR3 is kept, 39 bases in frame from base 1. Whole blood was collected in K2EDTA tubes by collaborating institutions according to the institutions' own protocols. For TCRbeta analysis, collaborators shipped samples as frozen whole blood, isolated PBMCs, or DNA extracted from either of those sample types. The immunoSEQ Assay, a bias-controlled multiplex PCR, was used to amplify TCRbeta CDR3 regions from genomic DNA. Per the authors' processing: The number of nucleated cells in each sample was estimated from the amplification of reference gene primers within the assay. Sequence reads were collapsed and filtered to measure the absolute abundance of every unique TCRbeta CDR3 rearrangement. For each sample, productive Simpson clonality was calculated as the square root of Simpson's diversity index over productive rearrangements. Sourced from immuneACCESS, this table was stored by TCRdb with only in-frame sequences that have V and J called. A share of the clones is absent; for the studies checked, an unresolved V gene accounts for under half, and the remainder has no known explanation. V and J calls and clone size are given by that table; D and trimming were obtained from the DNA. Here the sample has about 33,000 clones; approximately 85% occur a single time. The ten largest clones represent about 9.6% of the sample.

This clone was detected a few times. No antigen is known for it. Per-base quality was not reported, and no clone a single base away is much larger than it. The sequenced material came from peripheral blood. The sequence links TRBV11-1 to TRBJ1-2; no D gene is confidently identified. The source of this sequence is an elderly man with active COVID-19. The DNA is TGTGCCAGCAGCCGGGAGATTAATGAGGGCTACACCTTC. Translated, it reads CASSREINEGYTF.